This T cell receptor beta chain comes out of a study of T cells in Graves' hyperthyroidism and ophthalmopathy. The CDR3 consists of 15 residues. CDR1 and CDR2 from the germline V gene are MDHEN and SYDVKM. V gave up 3 bases and J gave up 4 bases, with 15 bases separating them. Amplified TCR beta CDR3 regions came from RNA transcripts. Researchers ran a first-round RT-PCR on the TCR CDR3 using the HTBI primer set. TCRdb recomputed calls from the multiplex PCR reads with MiXCR, one row per CDR3 protein. Of hundreds of thousands of distinct CDR3 sequences in the sample, almost 25% were seen once. Sequencing was done on a sample of blood. The chain has TRBV28 and TRBJ2-5, with D hard to call. This sequence originates from a woman in her thirties or forties with Graves' ophthalmopathy. CDR3 residues: CASSFQGAEGETQYF. CDR3 sequence (DNA): TGTGCCAGCAGTTTCCAAGGTGCCGAAGGAGAGACCCAGTACTTC.